This T cell receptor beta chain was profiled in a study of CD8+CD57+ T cells in acquired aplastic anemia. In the study overall: Average DNA yield from sorted CD4+ and CD8+ cells was approximately 3 ug.

Comment on this clonotype: Its antigen is still unknown.

Study-level results: Patient and control CD8+ Simpson's diversity was not significantly different. Patients and controls shared nearly 30 CD8+ CDR3 sequences, highly expressed in patients.

Patients picked for sequencing had shown CD8+CD57+ cell expansion detected by flow cytometry. There was no therapy given to any patient before the blood sampling took place. The CDR3 runs 14 residues. Per germline, CDR1 LNHDA and CDR2 SQIVND (reference sequence). The V end was cut by 7 bases, the J end by 1 base, with 10 bases between. Genomic DNA provided the template from which TCR beta VDJ and CDR3 profiles were obtained. TCRdb passed the reads through MiXCR, listing each CDR3 protein once. The sample includes more than 200,000 distinct CDR3 sequences, roughly 50% of them seen just once. This sequence originates from a human donor with aplastic anemia. The sequencing input was sorted CD4+, CD8+, or CD8+CD57+ T cells (not recorded which) from PBMCs. The chain couples TRBV19 to TRBJ2-2, with D possibly being TRBD1 (5 bases). The CDR3 DNA sequence: TGTGCCAGTATGGTCGGACAGAACACCGGGGAGCTGTTTTTT. Protein product: CASMVGQNTGELFF.